The 14 T cell receptor beta chains given below trace back to one sample, sequenced in a study of T cells in women clearing cervical HPV infection. The table came from immunoSEQ multiplex PCR; TCRdb's copy has only in-frame clones and leaves some out. The table counts about 21,000 clones; approximately 6% lies in the top ten. Sequenced: blood buffy coat. The receptors originated from a woman aged 18 to 75 with a cervical HPV16 infection that either progressed to CIN3+ or cleared (not recorded which).

Its frequency marks this clone as medium-sized. Read sequence stops 3 residues before the CDR3 end, and the germline J gene provides the missing end. The sample carries other DNA sequences with the same CDR3. This sequence joins TRBV12-3 or TRBV12-4 and TRBJ1-1, with D perhaps matching TRBD1 (6 bases). Trimming stripped 5 bases from V and 2 bases from J, with 9 bases between. This CDR3 contains 13 residues. The CDR3 protein is CASSLQGNTEAFF. CDR3 bases read: TGTGCCAGCAGTCTACAGGGTAACACTGAA.

About this clone itself: The CDR3 extends 3 residues past the end of the read, so its final part is completed from the germline J gene. V gene TRBV29-1 combines with J gene TRBJ1-1, with TRBD1 matching over 7 bases. The V segment lost 3 bases and the J segment 4 bases; nucleotides outside the gene matches: 5. CDR3 length: 13 amino acids. Germline V gene lookup returns CDR1 SQVTM and CDR2 ANQGSEA. CDR3 DNA (partial): TGCAGCGTTGAGACCTCAGGGGGCACTGAA. It yields the protein CSVETSGGTE. The complete CDR3 sequence is CSVETSGGTEAFF.

Concerning this clone: From the germline J gene comes the end of the CDR3, since the read stops 3 residues before it. The rearrangement joins TRBV6-2 or TRBV6-3 to TRBJ1-2, with 7 bases that match TRBD1. This CDR3 has 14 amino acids. V shed 10 bases, J shed 3 bases, and the junction held 11 bases outside the gene matches. Germline assignment: CDR1 MNHEY and CDR2 SVGEGT. CDR3 protein: CATARADRDYGYTF. The part of the CDR3 DNA that was read is TGTGCCACCGCCCGAGCAGACAGGGACTATGGC.

As to this clone: The read stops 3 residues short of the end of the CDR3; the missing end is completed from the germline J gene. The chain has TRBV20-1 and TRBJ2-7, with D possibly TRBD1 on 5 matching bases. Germline V gene lookup returns CDR1 DFQATT and CDR2 SNEGSKA (reference sequence). Trimming took 1 base from V and 3 from J, leaving 10 bases between them. The CDR3 covers 13 residues. The CDR3 bases that were read are TGCAGTGCTAGAGGACAGATAAACTACGAG. It yields the protein CSARGQINYE. The complete CDR3 reads CSARGQINYEQYF.

As for this clone: The read is 3 residues too short to cover the CDR3 end, so that end is filled in from the germline J gene. The chain has TRBV18 and TRBJ1-2; D gene uncertain. The CDR3 consists of 12 residues. Germline assignment: CDR1 KGHSH and CDR2 LQKENI. This CDR3 reads CASSPRDYDYTF. The CDR3 DNA, read in part, is TGTGCCAGCTCACCACGTGACTACGAC.

With regard to this clone: The CDR3 extends 3 residues past the end of the read, so its final part is completed from the germline J gene. The chain has TRBV2 and TRBJ2-3; the D gene is possibly TRBD2 (6 bases). The CDR3 contains 14 residues. Deletions cut 5 bases from V and 6 bases from J, with 15 bases between. The germline gives CDR1 SNHLY, CDR2 FYNNEI. CDR3 region: CASSYIASGDTQYF. The CDR3 DNA, read in part, is TGTGCCAGCAGTTATATTGCAAGCGGGGATACG.

Comments on this clone: One end of the junction varies from germline; a read error may be responsible. The read is 3 residues too short to cover the CDR3 end, so that end is filled in from the germline J gene. The rearrangement uses TRBV4-2 and TRBJ1-5; D is perhaps TRBD1 (5 bases). CDR1 and CDR2 (germline): LGHNA, YNFKEQ. CDR3 length: 16 residues. CDR3 DNA (partial): TGCGCCAGCAGCCAAGAGGCAAACAGGCGCAATCAGCCC. This encodes CASSQEANRRNQP. The whole CDR3 sequence is CASSQEANRRNQPQHF.

Remarks on this clone: The read ends 3 residues shy of where the CDR3 ends; the end is completed using the germline J gene. The rearrangement uses TRBV20-1 and TRBJ1-2; 7 positions agree with TRBD1. Unmatched junction bases numbered 6, after V lost 4 bases and J lost 1 base. Germline CDR1 is DFQATT and CDR2 is SNEGSKA (reference sequence). The CDR3 length is 14 residues. CDR3 DNA, as far as it was read: TGCAGTGCTACCGGGGACAGCTTTAACTATGGC. Translated: CSATGDSFNYG. The full CDR3 protein is CSATGDSFNYGYTF.

Note on this clone: The read halts 3 residues ahead of the CDR3 end, with the missing end drawn from the germline J gene. The chain recombines TRBV5-1 with TRBJ2-7; perhaps TRBD1 as D (5 bases). The germline V gene has CDR1 SGHRS and CDR2 YFSETQ. V dropped 1 base and J dropped 2 bases, with 10 bases sitting between them. The CDR3 contains 14 residues. The CDR3 reads CASSLTGRTYEQYF. CDR3 DNA (partial): TGCGCCAGCAGCTTGACAGGTAGGACCTACGAG.

As concerns this clone: With the read ending 3 residues before the CDR3 end, the germline J gene is used to fill in that end. Other DNA sequences in the sample encode the same CDR3. This chain connects TRBV20-1 to TRBJ2-1; 13 nucleotides line up with TRBD2. Germline CDR1 and CDR2: DFQATT and SNEGSKA (reference sequence). This CDR3 has 16 residues. The ends lost 1 base at V and 9 bases at J; junction bases unmatched: 9. Here the CDR3 reads CSARGRTSGSGFEQFF. CDR3 bases read: TGCAGTGCTAGAGGCCGGACTAGCGGGAGCGGTTTTGAG.

On this clone itself: Read sequence stops 3 residues before the CDR3 end, and the germline J gene provides the missing end. The chain is built from TRBV5-1 and TRBJ2-1, with 8 positions matching TRBD1. The V and J ends lost 3 bases and 9 bases, in that order; junction bases with no gene match: 11. CDR3 length: 15 amino acids. CDR1 and CDR2 from the germline V gene are SGHRS and YFSETQ. CDR3 residues: CASSYRQGMEGEQFF. The sequenced part of the CDR3 DNA is TGCGCCAGCAGCTATCGACAGGGGATGGAAGGTGAG.

Regarding this clone: The observed sequence ends 3 residues before the CDR3 terminus, with the missing tail filled in from the germline J gene. The chain carries TRBV20-1 and TRBJ1-2; possible D gene TRBD1, 6 bases. Germline loops: CDR1 DFQATT, CDR2 SNEGSKA (reference sequence). The CDR3 loop spans 14 amino acids. CDR3 region: CSARALDSYNEYTF. The DNA read from the CDR3 is TGCAGTGCTAGAGCCTTGGACAGTTACAATGAG.

A word on this clone: The read ends 3 residues early relative to the CDR3; the germline J gene fills the gap. The chain is built from TRBV5-6 and TRBJ1-2; 9 bases are shared with TRBD1. The germline V gene has CDR1 SGHDT and CDR2 YYEEEE. This CDR3 has 14 amino acids. The DNA read from the CDR3 is TGTGCCAGCAGCCGACGGACAGGGGTAGGGGGC. Amino acids: CASSRRTGVGG. The full CDR3 sequence reads CASSRRTGVGGYTF.

Note on this clone: The sequenced fragment ends 3 residues before the CDR3 boundary, so the rest is inferred from the germline J gene. V usage is TRBV7-9 and J usage is TRBJ1-2, with D unclear. Per germline, CDR1 SEHNR and CDR2 FQNEAQ (reference sequence). V lost 5 bases and J 4 bases, leaving 8 bases between the germline ends. CDR3 size: 12 residues. Incomplete CDR3 DNA: TGTGCCAGCAGCCAGGAGTCCTATGGC. Residues: CASSQESYG. The full CDR3 protein reads CASSQESYGYTF.